The text below deals with one T cell receptor (beta chain). The TCRbeta library incorporated unique molecular identifiers. MiXCR, run by TCRdb on the PCR reads, gives a single entry per CDR3 protein. This table holds 350,000 to 500,000 distinct CDR3 sequences, around two fifths found once. The record originates from a study of T-cell reconstitution after alpha-beta-depleted transplantation in children. The germline CDR1 and CDR2 sequences are MNHEY and SVGAGI. V was pared by 0 bases and J by 2 bases, with 4 bases of the junction left unmatched. This CDR3 is built from 17 residues. The clonotype comes from a girl aged 2-15 years with aplastic anemia, due to receive a stem cell transplant. The chain couples TRBV6-5 to TRBJ2-7; 13 nucleotides align to TRBD2. The sample in question was PBMCs, obtained before TCRalphabeta/CD19-depleted stem cell transplant. In DNA, the CDR3 is TGTGCCAGCAGTTACTCCGTGACTAGCGGGAGGCCCTACGAGCAGTACTTC. Translating gives CASSYSVTSGRPYEQYF.